This TCR beta chain was retrieved from a study of T cells in narcolepsy. Study at large: Healthy controls were enrolled alongside patients with narcolepsy type 1 or type 2. Points from the study as a whole: Autoreactive HCRT-specific and TRIB2-specific clonotypes were marked in same-patient CSF-versus-blood CD4+ comparisons. Autoreactive clonotypes reportedly recurred in blood of same and different patients, not controls.

TCRdb's table, derived via immunoSEQ multiplex PCR, lists solely in-frame clones and lacks some. Here the sample spans approximately 16,000 clones, roughly 72% being singletons. With regard to this clone: Its cognate antigen is unknown.

J gave up 8 bases and V 5 bases, and 6 bases lay outside the gene matches. In germline, CDR1 is SGHNT, CDR2 YENEEA. The CDR3 is made up of 13 amino acids. The clonotype was recovered from a human donor with narcolepsy. The sequenced sample was CD45RA- memory CD8+ T cells from PBMCs. The chain recombines TRBV11-3 with TRBJ2-1; 7 bases are shared with TRBD1. DNA of the CDR3: TGTGCCAGCAGCCTCCGACAGGGCGATGAGCAGTTCTTC. It codes for CASSLRQGDEQFF.